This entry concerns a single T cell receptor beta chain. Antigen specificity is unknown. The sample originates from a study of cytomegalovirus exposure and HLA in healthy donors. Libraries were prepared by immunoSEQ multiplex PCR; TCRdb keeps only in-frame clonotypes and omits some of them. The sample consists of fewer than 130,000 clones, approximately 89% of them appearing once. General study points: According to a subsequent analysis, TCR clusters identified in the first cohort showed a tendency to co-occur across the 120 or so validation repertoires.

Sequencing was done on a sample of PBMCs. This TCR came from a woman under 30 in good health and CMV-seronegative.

This CDR3 is CSAGTSMAQYF. DNA for the CDR3: TGCAGTGCTGGGACTAGTATGGCCCAGTACTTC. V and J are TRBV20-1 and TRBJ2-5; 8 nucleotides align to TRBD2. Trimming removed 5 bases from V and 9 bases from J; junction bases left unmatched: 5. Germline CDR1 DFQATT, CDR2 SNEGSKA (reference sequence). There are 11 residues in the CDR3.